This is a list of T cell receptor beta chains from one sample in a study of OX40 agonist ivuxolimab in advanced cancers. Generated by immunoSEQ multiplex PCR, the TCRdb table keeps only in-frame clones and is missing some. The sample carries some 60,000 clones, roughly nine tenths recorded once. The input for sequencing was CD4+ or CD8+ T cells sorted from blood, taken in a trial of the OX40 agonist ivuxolimab. Receptors were obtained from an adult with an advanced solid tumor such as melanoma, head and neck, liver or kidney cancer. CDR3s include the opening cysteine and the closing phenylalanine or tryptophan. D genes are given only for firm matches. For some rows the clone size is stated as once, few or many, or as a class when expanded; others skip it.

size: NA
V: TRBV11-2
J: TRBJ2-1
D: NA
DNA: TGTGCCAGCAGCTTAGATTTCTCTTACAATGAGCAGTTCTTC
CDR3: CASSLDFSYNEQFF

size: NA
V: TRBV9
J: TRBJ2-5
D: TRBD2
DNA: TGTGCCAGCAGCCCCAGGACTAGCGGGAGATCGGAGACCCAGTACTTC
CDR3: CASSPRTSGRSETQYF

size: NA
V: TRBV5-8
J: TRBJ2-1
D: TRBD2
DNA: TGTGCCAGCAGCTGGGGGACTAGTATCGGCAATGAGCAGTTCTTC
CDR3: CASSWGTSIGNEQFF

size: NA
V: TRBV6-5
J: TRBJ1-1
D: NA
DNA: TGTGCCAGCATCGGGAGCTGGACAGAAGCTTTCTTT
CDR3: CASIGSWTEAFF

size: NA
V: TRBV27
J: TRBJ2-7
D: NA
DNA: TGTGCCAGCAGTTTAGGGGCGGAATACGAGCAGTACTTC
CDR3: CASSLGAEYEQYF

size: NA
V: TRBV11-2
J: TRBJ2-2
D: NA
DNA: TGTGCCAGCAGCTCCTCCCCCAGGGTCACCGGGGAGCTGTTTTTT
CDR3: CASSSSPRVTGELFF

size: NA
V: TRBV18
J: TRBJ2-7
D: NA
DNA: TGTGCCAGCTCACCAGTGGGCCGGGACGAGCAGTACTTC
CDR3: CASSPVGRDEQYF

size: NA
V: TRBV28
J: TRBJ1-3
D: NA
DNA: TGTGCCAGCAGTTTCACTACTGAGGCATTTGGAAACACCATATATTTT
CDR3: CASSFTTEAFGNTIYF

size: NA
V: TRBV14
J: TRBJ2-1
D: NA
DNA: TGTGCCAGCCGGTCGGACTACAATGAGCAGTTCTTC
CDR3: CASRSDYNEQFF

size: few
V: TRBV4-3
J: TRBJ1-1
D: NA
DNA: TGCGCCAGCAGCCAAGATCCCCGGACAGTCACTGAAGCTTTCTTT
CDR3: CASSQDPRTVTEAFF

size: NA
V: TRBV28
J: TRBJ2-7
D: NA
DNA: TGTGCCAGCGGCGAGTATGGCTACGAGCAGTACTTC
CDR3: CASGEYGYEQYF

size: NA
V: TRBV19
J: TRBJ2-1
D: TRBD2
DNA: TGTGCCAGTAGCGGGACTAGCGGGAGTTTTAATGAGCAGTTCTTC
CDR3: CASSGTSGSFNEQFF

size: few
V: TRBV14
J: TRBJ1-1
D: TRBD1
DNA: TGTGCCAGCAGCCAAGGACAGGGTCGGGGCACTGAAGCTTTCTTT
CDR3: CASSQGQGRGTEAFF

size: NA
V: TRBV6-5
J: TRBJ2-3
D: NA
DNA: TGTGCCAGCAGTTACTCGAGCAGCACAGATACGCAGTATTTT
CDR3: CASSYSSSTDTQYF

size: NA
V: TRBV27
J: TRBJ2-1
D: TRBD2
DNA: TGTGCCAGCAGTTTCGGGGGGAGGACCTACAATGAGCAGTTCTTC
CDR3: CASSFGGRTYNEQFF

size: NA
V: TRBV11-2
J: TRBJ2-7
D: NA
DNA: TGTGCCAGCAGCTTAGCCCCCGGGGAGCAGTACTTC
CDR3: CASSLAPGEQYF

size: NA
V: TRBV11-2
J: TRBJ2-3
D: TRBD2
DNA: TGTGCCAGCAGCTTAGCAGGACTAGCTCTCACAGATACGCAGTATTTT
CDR3: CASSLAGLALTDTQYF

size: NA
V: TRBV5-6
J: TRBJ2-1
D: TRBD1
DNA: TGTGCCAGCAGCCTCCGGGACAGGGTCTACAATGAGCAGTTCTTC
CDR3: CASSLRDRVYNEQFF

size: NA
V: TRBV30
J: TRBJ2-1
D: TRBD2
DNA: TGTGCCTGGACCGCGGGTAGCGGGAGCGAGCAGTTCTTC
CDR3: CAWTAGSGSEQFF

size: NA
V: TRBV4-1
J: TRBJ2-7
D: TRBD1
DNA: TGCGCCAGCAGCCAAGCTTACCCGGGACAGTACGAGCAGTACTTC
CDR3: CASSQAYPGQYEQYF

size: NA
V: TRBV9
J: TRBJ2-1
D: TRBD2
DNA: TGTGCCAGCAGCTATAGCGGGAGGGCCTATGTTGAGCAGTTCTTC
CDR3: CASSYSGRAYVEQFF

size: NA
V: TRBV7-9
J: TRBJ1-5
D: NA
DNA: TGTGCCAGCAGCTTAGGGGGCGATCCAGCCCAGCATTTT
CDR3: CASSLGGDPAQHF

size: NA
V: TRBV28
J: TRBJ1-5
D: NA
DNA: TGTGCCAGCAGTCCTTTCGACAACAGGTTCGTCAATCAGCCCCAGCATTTT
CDR3: CASSPFDNRFVNQPQHF

size: NA
V: TRBV5-4
J: TRBJ2-7
D: NA
DNA: TGTGCCAGCAGCTTGGGCAGCGGAGGGGACGAGCAGTACTTC
CDR3: CASSLGSGGDEQYF

size: NA
V: TRBV4-1
J: TRBJ2-7
D: TRBD1
DNA: TGCGCCAGCAGCCAAACGCCGGGACAGGACTACGAGCAGTACTTC
CDR3: CASSQTPGQDYEQYF

size: NA
V: TRBV7-6
J: TRBJ2-3
D: NA
DNA: TGTGCCAGCAGCTTATACGACCAACCCTCCGATACGCAGTATTTT
CDR3: CASSLYDQPSDTQYF

size: NA
V: TRBV5-4
J: TRBJ2-3
D: NA
DNA: TGTGCCAGCAGTTCCCGGATAGCGGAGCCTAGCACAGATACGCAGTATTTT
CDR3: CASSSRIAEPSTDTQYF

size: once
V: TRBV27
J: TRBJ2-2
D: NA
DNA: TGTGCCAGCAGTTTATCCACCGGGGGGGAGCTGTTTTTT
CDR3: CASSLSTGGELFF

size: NA
V: TRBV11-2
J: TRBJ2-5
D: TRBD2
DNA: TGTGCCAGCAGCCAAGGACTAGCGGGAGTCCCAGAGACCCAGTACTTC
CDR3: CASSQGLAGVPETQYF

size: NA
V: TRBV28
J: TRBJ2-1
D: NA
DNA: TGTGCCAGCAGCGCCTTTATCGGACGCGACCCCTACAATGAGCAGTTCTTC
CDR3: CASSAFIGRDPYNEQFF

size: NA
V: TRBV2
J: TRBJ1-2
D: NA
DNA: TGTGCCAGCAGTGAAACCGCGGGGGGTTACTATGGCTACACCTTC
CDR3: CASSETAGGYYGYTF

size: NA
V: TRBV11-2
J: TRBJ2-7
D: NA
DNA: TGTGCCAGCAGCTTAGTGGGGGGTCAGTCCTACGAGCAGTACTTC
CDR3: CASSLVGGQSYEQYF

size: once
V: TRBV4-1
J: TRBJ2-2
D: NA
DNA: TGCGCCAGCAGCCAAGAGGCCCTTCTTTCAGGGGAGCCCACCGGGGAGCTGTTTTTT
CDR3: CASSQEALLSGEPTGELFF

size: NA
V: TRBV28
J: TRBJ2-1
D: NA
DNA: TGTGCCAGCAGTTTTCCTGGGTACAATGAGCAGTTCTTC
CDR3: CASSFPGYNEQFF

size: NA
V: TRBV9
J: TRBJ2-5
D: NA
DNA: TGTGCCAGCAGCGACGGACTCGAGTACCAAGAGACCCAGTACTTC
CDR3: CASSDGLEYQETQYF

size: few
V: TRBV28
J: TRBJ1-3
D: TRBD1
DNA: TGTGCCAGCAGTTTAGAACCAGGGGGCGGTGGAAACACCATATATTTT
CDR3: CASSLEPGGGGNTIYF

size: once
V: TRBV6-6
J: TRBJ2-5
D: NA
DNA: TGTGCCAGCAGTTACGAGGCAAATCCTCAAGAGACCCAGTACTTC
CDR3: CASSYEANPQETQYF

size: NA
V: TRBV19
J: TRBJ2-1
D: NA
DNA: TGTGCCAGTAGCAATCCTCCAGGGGACGAGCAGTTCTTC
CDR3: CASSNPPGDEQFF

size: NA
V: TRBV10-1
J: TRBJ2-7
D: NA
DNA: TGCGCCAGCAGTGGATCAGTAGGAATCTACGAGCAGTACTTC
CDR3: CASSGSVGIYEQYF

size: NA
V: TRBV19
J: TRBJ2-5
D: NA
DNA: TGTGCCAGTAGTACCGGACTGGACCAAGAGACCCAGTACTTC
CDR3: CASSTGLDQETQYF

size: NA
V: TRBV7-9
J: TRBJ2-7
D: TRBD1
DNA: TGTGCCAGCAGCGGATACACAGGGGACCCTAGCTATCACTCCTACGAGCAGTACTTC
CDR3: CASSGYTGDPSYHSYEQYF

size: NA
V: TRBV18
J: TRBJ2-5
D: TRBD1
DNA: TGTGCCAGCTCACCTGAGACAGGGGTCCAAGAGACCCAGTACTTC
CDR3: CASSPETGVQETQYF

size: NA
V: TRBV5-5
J: TRBJ2-2
D: TRBD1
DNA: TGTGCCAGCAGCGTATACGGGACAGACACCGGGGAGCTGTTTTTT
CDR3: CASSVYGTDTGELFF

size: NA
V: TRBV30
J: TRBJ2-7
D: TRBD2
DNA: TGTGCCTGGAGTCGACTAGCGGACTCCTACGAGCAGTACTTC
CDR3: CAWSRLADSYEQYF

size: NA
V: TRBV6-5
J: TRBJ2-1
D: NA
DNA: TGTGCCAGCAGGACCGGGCCCTACAATGAGCAGTTCTTC
CDR3: CASRTGPYNEQFF

size: NA
V: TRBV27
J: TRBJ2-2
D: NA
DNA: TGTGCCAGCAGTCCTCTGGGGTCCGGGGAGCTGTTTTTT
CDR3: CASSPLGSGELFF

size: NA
V: TRBV4-3
J: TRBJ2-7
D: NA
DNA: TGCGCCAGCAGCCCGGCAGGGGCTGACGAGCAGTACTTC
CDR3: CASSPAGADEQYF

size: NA
V: TRBV7-9
J: TRBJ2-1
D: NA
DNA: TGTGCCAGCAGCTTGCCCGGGGACAATGAGCAGTTCTTC
CDR3: CASSLPGDNEQFF

size: once
V: TRBV4-2
J: TRBJ1-2
D: NA
DNA: TGTGCCAGCAGCCAAGATAAGGGGAATGGCTACACCTTC
CDR3: CASSQDKGNGYTF

size: few
V: TRBV9
J: TRBJ2-7
D: NA
DNA: TGTGCCAGCAGCGTAACAGGGAAGGAGCAGTACTTC
CDR3: CASSVTGKEQYF

size: NA
V: TRBV7-2
J: TRBJ2-7
D: TRBD2
DNA: TGTGCCAGCAGCTTAGTTGTTAGCGGGAGGGCCGCCGAGCAGTACTTC
CDR3: CASSLVVSGRAAEQYF

size: NA
V: TRBV28
J: TRBJ2-7
D: NA
DNA: TGTGCCAGCAGTTTATACCTCCGACCGACCCACGGCAACGAGCAGTACTTC
CDR3: CASSLYLRPTHGNEQYF